A selection of T cell receptor beta chains follows, all from one sample in a study of blood T cells in healthy people across ages. One entry per CDR3 protein, called by TCRdb with MiXCR from the 5' RACE reads. Counted here are 550,000 to 800,000 distinct CDR3 sequences, about 32% occurring once; the ten biggest clones make up 15%. Sample: blood. The receptors stem from a woman aged 80 or over in good health. Each CDR3 is given with its conserved first and last residue. The D gene is left open where the match is weak. A row's size may be missing; if present it is once, few, many or a size class.

v_gene: TRBV19; d_gene: .; abundance: once; j_gene: TRBJ1-2; CDR3aa: CASSIADTLYGHTF; CDR3nt: TGTGCCAGTAGTATTGCGGACACCCTCTATGGCCACACCTTC
v_gene: TRBV20-1; d_gene: .; abundance: few; j_gene: TRBJ2-1; CDR3aa: CSALPPVHEQFF; CDR3nt: TGCAGCGCTCTCCCCCCCGTCCATGAGCAGTTCTTC
v_gene: TRBV2; d_gene: .; abundance: few; j_gene: TRBJ2-1; CDR3aa: CASSRDLNEQFF; CDR3nt: TGTGCCAGCAGTCGGGACCTAAATGAGCAGTTCTTC
v_gene: TRBV4-3; d_gene: .; abundance: many; j_gene: TRBJ2-1; CDR3aa: CASSLGGRSYNEQFF; CDR3nt: TGCGCCAGCAGCCTCGGGGGACGCTCCTACAATGAGCAGTTCTTC
v_gene: TRBV4-1; d_gene: TRBD2; abundance: many; j_gene: TRBJ2-3; CDR3aa: CASSQDERGGTDTQYF; CDR3nt: TGCGCCAGCAGCCAAGACGAACGGGGGGGCACAGATACGCAGTATTTT
v_gene: TRBV4-1; d_gene: TRBD2; abundance: .; j_gene: TRBJ2-7; CDR3aa: CASSQEPGLLYEQYF; CDR3nt: TGCGCCAGCAGCCAGGAACCGGGACTACTTTACGAGCAGTACTTC
v_gene: TRBV20-1; d_gene: .; abundance: many; j_gene: TRBJ2-5; CDR3aa: CSARVKGETQYF; CDR3nt: TGCAGTGCTAGGGTCAAGGGAGAGACCCAGTACTTC
v_gene: TRBV19; d_gene: .; abundance: many; j_gene: TRBJ2-1; CDR3aa: CASSIPGSSYNEQFF; CDR3nt: TGTGCCAGTAGTATCCCGGGGAGCTCCTACAATGAGCAGTTCTTC
v_gene: TRBV2; d_gene: TRBD1; abundance: few; j_gene: TRBJ1-6; CDR3aa: CASRGTDNTNSPLHF; CDR3nt: TGTGCCAGCAGGGGGACAGACAATACTAATTCACCCCTCCACTTT
v_gene: TRBV10-3; d_gene: TRBD2; abundance: many; j_gene: TRBJ2-1; CDR3aa: CATRTSGGYNEQFF; CDR3nt: TGTGCCACCCGGACTAGCGGGGGGTACAATGAGCAGTTCTTC
v_gene: TRBV11-2; d_gene: .; abundance: .; j_gene: TRBJ2-7; CDR3aa: CASSLARGIIYEQYF; CDR3nt: TGTGCCAGCAGCCTAGCTAGGGGGATTATCTACGAGCAGTACTTC
v_gene: TRBV5-1; d_gene: TRBD1; abundance: many; j_gene: TRBJ2-7; CDR3aa: CASSLQGESDNEQYF; CDR3nt: TGCGCCAGCAGCTTGCAGGGGGAATCCGATAACGAGCAGTACTTC
v_gene: TRBV12-3/TRBV12-4; d_gene: TRBD2; abundance: .; j_gene: TRBJ2-6; CDR3aa: CASSRLKSSGGSSGANVLTF; CDR3nt: TGTGCCAGCAGCCGATTAAAGTCTAGCGGGGGGTCCTCTGGGGCCAACGTCCTGACTTTC
v_gene: TRBV5-1; d_gene: .; abundance: .; j_gene: TRBJ1-1; CDR3aa: CASSSYQVGTEAFF; CDR3nt: TGCGCCAGCAGCTCCTACCAGGTGGGCACTGAAGCTTTCTTT
v_gene: TRBV6-1; d_gene: .; abundance: .; j_gene: TRBJ1-6; CDR3aa: CASSESPLHF; CDR3nt: TGTGCCAGCAGTGAATCACCCCTCCACTTT
v_gene: TRBV6-1; d_gene: .; abundance: many; j_gene: TRBJ2-5; CDR3aa: CAVGGQRVETQYF; CDR3nt: TGTGCCGTTGGAGGGCAGAGAGTGGAGACCCAGTACTTC
v_gene: TRBV7-9; d_gene: .; abundance: .; j_gene: TRBJ1-2; CDR3aa: CASSLEQNRFYGYTF; CDR3nt: TGTGCCAGCAGCTTGGAACAGAACCGGTTTTATGGCTACACCTTC
v_gene: TRBV20-1; d_gene: .; abundance: .; j_gene: TRBJ1-4; CDR3aa: CSPRGSEKLFF; CDR3nt: TGCAGTCCCAGGGGAAGTGAAAAACTGTTTTTT
v_gene: TRBV20-1; d_gene: .; abundance: many; j_gene: TRBJ2-3; CDR3aa: CSARDRQSGKDTQYF; CDR3nt: TGCAGTGCTAGAGATCGGCAGTCGGGGAAAGATACGCAGTATTTT
v_gene: TRBV11-1; d_gene: .; abundance: .; j_gene: TRBJ2-6; CDR3aa: CVSSLAGVGANVLTF; CDR3nt: TGTGTCAGCAGCTTAGCAGGGGTTGGGGCTAACGTCCTGACTTTC